Below, one TCR beta chain is given with its context. Its target is not known. One junction end does not reproduce the germline sequence, and a read error may be involved. Germline CDR1 SGHRS, CDR2 YFSETQ. CDR3 length: 14 amino acids. The sample is drawn from a study of glioma-infiltrating T cells. Findings and limits, study-wide: Above-expected tissue-blood divergence occurred in all gliomas, most in low-grade ones. Only very few CDR3 sequences appeared in both tissue and blood.

Amplification of TCR alpha and beta CDR3 regions from RNA used iRepertoire nested multiplex PCR. For one-step reverse transcription and amplification, roughly 85-450 ng of tissue mRNA or PBMC total RNA was used. TCRdb passed the multiplex PCR reads through MiXCR, listing each CDR3 protein once. The sample yields more than 90,000 distinct CDR3 sequences, approximately 42% seen once. Material: glioma tissue, nonneoplastic brain tissue, or PBMCs (not recorded which). The V call is TRBV5-1, the J call TRBJ2-1; 7 nucleotides agree with TRBD1. The TCR comes from a human donor with low-grade glioma or glioblastoma, undergoing nonglioma brain surgery, or in good health (not recorded which). The CDR3 bases are TGCGCCAGCAGCTCCGGGACAGCGATAAATGAGCAGTCCTTC. Protein sequence: CASSSGTAINEQSF. The variable domain in full, with the rest retrieved from reference TRBV5-1 and TRBJ2-1, is KAGVTQTPRYLIKTRGQQVTLSCSPISGHRSVSWYQQTPGQGLQFLFEYFSETQRNKGNFPGRFSGRQFSNSRSEMNVSTLELGDSALYLCASSSGTAINEQSFGPGTRLTVL.